This TCR beta chain was sequenced in a study of early T cells in non-severe SARS-CoV-2 infection. Across the whole study: Chains were not paired, and sequencing was done on bulk RNA from unsorted whole blood.

TCRdb re-called the 5' RACE reads with MiXCR, one entry per CDR3 protein. Here the sample spans tens of thousands of distinct CDR3 sequences, around 12% being singletons. Turning to this clonotype: A read error may be the cause here, since a much bigger clone is one base away.

What was sequenced was whole blood. This receptor was taken from an adult who was a healthcare worker with PCR-confirmed SARS-CoV-2 infection or an uninfected control (not recorded which).

The chain's CDR3 is CASSLDSGDTDTQYF. CDR3 sequence (DNA): TGTGCCAGCAGCTTAGATAGCGGGGACACAGATACGCAGTATTTT. The chain couples TRBV7-9 to TRBJ2-3; TRBD2 aligns across 8 bases. CDR1 is SEHNR, CDR2 FQNEAQ, per germline (reference sequence). The V and J ends lost 1 base and 2 bases, in that order; junction bases with no gene match: 2. The CDR3 has 15 amino acids.